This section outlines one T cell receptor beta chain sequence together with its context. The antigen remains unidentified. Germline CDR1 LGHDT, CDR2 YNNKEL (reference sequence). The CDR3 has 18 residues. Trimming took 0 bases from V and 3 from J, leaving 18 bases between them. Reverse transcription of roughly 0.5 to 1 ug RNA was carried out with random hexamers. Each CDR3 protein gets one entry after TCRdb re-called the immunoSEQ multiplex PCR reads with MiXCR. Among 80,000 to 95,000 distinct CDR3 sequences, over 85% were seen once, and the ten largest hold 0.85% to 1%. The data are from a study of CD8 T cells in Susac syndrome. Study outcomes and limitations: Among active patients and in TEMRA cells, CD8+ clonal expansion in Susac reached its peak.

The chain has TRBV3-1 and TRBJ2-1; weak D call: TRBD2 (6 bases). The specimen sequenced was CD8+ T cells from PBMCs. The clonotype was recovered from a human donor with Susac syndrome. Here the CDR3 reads CASSQESGRGSYYNEQFF. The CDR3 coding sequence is TGTGCCAGCAGCCAAGAGTCGGGTCGGGGGAGCTACTACAATGAGCAGTTCTTC.